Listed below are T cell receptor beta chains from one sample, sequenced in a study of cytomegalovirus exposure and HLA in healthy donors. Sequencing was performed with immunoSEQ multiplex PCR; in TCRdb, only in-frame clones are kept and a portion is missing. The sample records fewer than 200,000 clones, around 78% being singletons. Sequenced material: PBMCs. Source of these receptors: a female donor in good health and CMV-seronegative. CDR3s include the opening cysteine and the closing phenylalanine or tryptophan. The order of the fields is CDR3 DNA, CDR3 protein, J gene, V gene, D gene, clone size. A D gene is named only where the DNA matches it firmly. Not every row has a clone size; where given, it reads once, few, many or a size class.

CDR3nt: TGTGCCAGCAGGAGCACAGGATTCTCTGGAAACACCATATATTTT
CDR3aa: CASRSTGFSGNTIYF
j_gene: TRBJ1-3
v_gene: TRBV2
d_gene: NA
abundance: few

CDR3nt: TGCGCCAGCAGCCTTTACAGGGGAGAGACCCAGTACTTC
CDR3aa: CASSLYRGETQYF
j_gene: TRBJ2-5
v_gene: TRBV5-1
d_gene: TRBD1
abundance: NA

CDR3nt: TGTGCCAGCAGCCCGAGACTAGCGGCGTCCTCGGGTACGCAGTATTTT
CDR3aa: CASSPRLAASSGTQYF
j_gene: TRBJ2-3
v_gene: TRBV5-6
d_gene: TRBD2
abundance: NA

CDR3nt: TGTGCCAGCAGTCCCCTCTCCGGGACAGGGAAGAGCGAGCAGTACTTC
CDR3aa: CASSPLSGTGKSEQYF
j_gene: TRBJ2-7
v_gene: TRBV27
d_gene: TRBD1
abundance: NA

CDR3nt: TGTGCCACCAGCACCCGTGTAGGGGAGGGCGAGCAGTACTTC
CDR3aa: CATSTRVGEGEQYF
j_gene: TRBJ2-7
v_gene: TRBV15
d_gene: TRBD2
abundance: few

CDR3nt: TGTGCCAGCAGCGCCGGGACAGCTAATTCACCCCTCCACTTT
CDR3aa: CASSAGTANSPLHF
j_gene: TRBJ1-6
v_gene: TRBV25-1
d_gene: TRBD1
abundance: NA

CDR3nt: TGTGCCAGCAGCCTACTAGTCGGGTTAACAGATACGCAGTATTTT
CDR3aa: CASSLLVGLTDTQYF
j_gene: TRBJ2-3
v_gene: TRBV7-2
d_gene: NA
abundance: NA

CDR3nt: TGTGCCAGCAGCGACCGACTAGCATCGAACACCGGGGAGCTGTTTTTT
CDR3aa: CASSDRLASNTGELFF
j_gene: TRBJ2-2
v_gene: TRBV7-3
d_gene: TRBD2
abundance: NA

CDR3nt: TGTGCCACCTTTTCGCTCTCCTACGAGCAGTACTTC
CDR3aa: CATFSLSYEQYF
j_gene: TRBJ2-7
v_gene: TRBV6-5
d_gene: NA
abundance: NA

CDR3nt: TGTGCCAGCAGCTCATTTATTCAGGGGCAGCGAAAAGAGACCCAGTACTTC
CDR3aa: CASSSFIQGQRKETQYF
j_gene: TRBJ2-5
v_gene: TRBV11-2
d_gene: NA
abundance: few

CDR3nt: TGTGCCAGCAGCTTAGGCATTGTAGCGGGGGGGCTGCAAGAGACCCAGTACTTC
CDR3aa: CASSLGIVAGGLQETQYF
j_gene: TRBJ2-5
v_gene: TRBV7-2
d_gene: TRBD2
abundance: NA

CDR3nt: TGTGCCAGCAGCAAAAACGGGTACCATGAGCAGTTCTTC
CDR3aa: CASSKNGYHEQFF
j_gene: TRBJ2-1
v_gene: TRBV11-1
d_gene: NA
abundance: few

CDR3nt: TGTGCCATCAACGGGGACAGGGGGCCAGATACGCAGTATTTT
CDR3aa: CAINGDRGPDTQYF
j_gene: TRBJ2-3
v_gene: TRBV10-3
d_gene: TRBD1
abundance: NA

CDR3nt: TGTGCCTGGAACAGGGCCGCTAGCTATGGCTACACCTTC
CDR3aa: CAWNRAASYGYTF
j_gene: TRBJ1-2
v_gene: TRBV30
d_gene: NA
abundance: NA

CDR3nt: TGTGCCAGTAGTGCACTAGCTTTTAAAGAGACCCAGTACTTC
CDR3aa: CASSALAFKETQYF
j_gene: TRBJ2-5
v_gene: TRBV19
d_gene: NA
abundance: NA

CDR3nt: TGTGCCAGTAGTACGGGACTAGTGGAGACCCAGTACTTC
CDR3aa: CASSTGLVETQYF
j_gene: TRBJ2-5
v_gene: TRBV19
d_gene: TRBD2
abundance: NA

CDR3nt: TGTGCCAGCAGACTACCGGGAGCTGAGCAGTTCTTC
CDR3aa: CASRLPGAEQFF
j_gene: TRBJ2-1
v_gene: TRBV7-2
d_gene: NA
abundance: once

CDR3nt: TGTGCCAGCTCACCCTATGAACAGGGGGCCTTTTACACTGAAGCTTTCTTT
CDR3aa: CASSPYEQGAFYTEAFF
j_gene: TRBJ1-1
v_gene: TRBV18
d_gene: TRBD1
abundance: NA

CDR3nt: TGTGCCAGCAGTGGGCCACTAGCTTCCGAGCAGTACTTC
CDR3aa: CASSGPLASEQYF
j_gene: TRBJ2-7
v_gene: TRBV25-1
d_gene: NA
abundance: NA

CDR3nt: TGTGCCTGGAGTTACTCAGGGGGAAATCAGCCCCAGCATTTT
CDR3aa: CAWSYSGGNQPQHF
j_gene: TRBJ1-5
v_gene: TRBV30
d_gene: TRBD1
abundance: NA

CDR3nt: TGTGCCAGCACCCCTGGGGCAGGGGATGGCTACACCTTC
CDR3aa: CASTPGAGDGYTF
j_gene: TRBJ1-2
v_gene: TRBV6-5
d_gene: NA
abundance: once

CDR3nt: TGTGCCAGCAGGACACAGGGGGCCCAAGAGACCCAGTACTTC
CDR3aa: CASRTQGAQETQYF
j_gene: TRBJ2-5
v_gene: TRBV5-6
d_gene: TRBD1
abundance: NA

CDR3nt: TGTGCCAGTAGAGGGGCAGGCTTGAACACCGGGGAGCTGTTTTTT
CDR3aa: CASRGAGLNTGELFF
j_gene: TRBJ2-2
v_gene: TRBV19
d_gene: NA
abundance: NA

CDR3nt: TGTGCCACCAGGGACAGGGCCGGAAACACCATATATTTT
CDR3aa: CATRDRAGNTIYF
j_gene: TRBJ1-3
v_gene: TRBV7-2
d_gene: TRBD1
abundance: few

CDR3nt: TGTGCCAGCAGCAAAGCTCCCAGCGGGGGGGCCCGAGAGACCCAGTACTTC
CDR3aa: CASSKAPSGGARETQYF
j_gene: TRBJ2-5
v_gene: TRBV21-1
d_gene: NA
abundance: NA

CDR3nt: TGTGCCAGCAGTGACGCTAGGAAAAACATTCAGTACTTC
CDR3aa: CASSDARKNIQYF
j_gene: TRBJ2-4
v_gene: TRBV2
d_gene: NA
abundance: NA

CDR3nt: TGCGCCAGCAGCCAAGCCCTGCAGGCCCCAAATCAGCCCCAGCATTTT
CDR3aa: CASSQALQAPNQPQHF
j_gene: TRBJ1-5
v_gene: TRBV4-1
d_gene: NA
abundance: NA

CDR3nt: TGTGCCAGCGGGAGAGACACTTATAATGAAAAACTGTTTTTT
CDR3aa: CASGRDTYNEKLFF
j_gene: TRBJ1-4
v_gene: TRBV6-5
d_gene: NA
abundance: NA

CDR3nt: TGTGCCAGTAGTATAGTGGCCTCCAGAGGCGCCTACGAGCAGTACTTC
CDR3aa: CASSIVASRGAYEQYF
j_gene: TRBJ2-7
v_gene: TRBV19
d_gene: NA
abundance: NA

CDR3nt: TGTGCCAGCAGCTCCGGACTAGCGGGAGGGCCTAGGACCTACAATGAGCAGTTCTTC
CDR3aa: CASSSGLAGGPRTYNEQFF
j_gene: TRBJ2-1
v_gene: TRBV7-9
d_gene: TRBD2
abundance: NA

CDR3nt: TGTGCCAGCAGTGTAGAATCAGCGGGAGTCGGACCCGGGGAGCTGTTTTTT
CDR3aa: CASSVESAGVGPGELFF
j_gene: TRBJ2-2
v_gene: TRBV28
d_gene: TRBD2
abundance: NA

CDR3nt: TGTGCCAGCAGCTTAGGTCTTCCAGGGCCCTACAATGAGCAGTTCTTC
CDR3aa: CASSLGLPGPYNEQFF
j_gene: TRBJ2-1
v_gene: TRBV7-4
d_gene: NA
abundance: NA

CDR3nt: TGTACCAGCAGCTTTAGGACAGGCGCGTTGGTGACCCAGTACTTC
CDR3aa: CTSSFRTGALVTQYF
j_gene: TRBJ2-5
v_gene: TRBV5-6
d_gene: TRBD1
abundance: NA

CDR3nt: TGCGCCAGCAGCACGGGACTAGCCTACAATGAGCAGTTCTTC
CDR3aa: CASSTGLAYNEQFF
j_gene: TRBJ2-1
v_gene: TRBV4-1
d_gene: TRBD2
abundance: NA

CDR3nt: TGTGCCAGCAGCTTACCGACAGGGATGAGAGGAAACACCATATATTTT
CDR3aa: CASSLPTGMRGNTIYF
j_gene: TRBJ1-3
v_gene: TRBV7-2
d_gene: TRBD1
abundance: NA

CDR3nt: TGTGCCAGCAGTTCGCAGGGTGGTGAGCAGTTCTTC
CDR3aa: CASSSQGGEQFF
j_gene: TRBJ2-1
v_gene: TRBV28
d_gene: NA
abundance: NA

CDR3nt: TGTGCCAGCAGCAACAAGAGGTCCTACAATGAGCAGTTCTTC
CDR3aa: CASSNKRSYNEQFF
j_gene: TRBJ2-1
v_gene: TRBV11-2
d_gene: NA
abundance: NA

CDR3nt: TGTGCCAGCAGCCAAAGTAGGTCTAGCGGGGAACTCACAGATACGCAGTATTTT
CDR3aa: CASSQSRSSGELTDTQYF
j_gene: TRBJ2-3
v_gene: TRBV4-2
d_gene: TRBD2
abundance: NA

CDR3nt: TGCGCCAGCAGTGGGACTGAGGCAGCAAACGAGCAGTACTTC
CDR3aa: CASSGTEAANEQYF
j_gene: TRBJ2-7
v_gene: TRBV10-1
d_gene: NA
abundance: few

CDR3nt: TGTGCCAGCAGCTCGACGGGGACAGCCTATGGCTACACCTTC
CDR3aa: CASSSTGTAYGYTF
j_gene: TRBJ1-2
v_gene: TRBV6-6
d_gene: TRBD1
abundance: NA

CDR3nt: TGTGCCAGCAGGCGGACAGCGGGATTTGAAGAGACCCAGTACTTC
CDR3aa: CASRRTAGFEETQYF
j_gene: TRBJ2-5
v_gene: TRBV5-4
d_gene: NA
abundance: NA

CDR3nt: TGTGCCAGCAGTTACGCGGGACAGGGGGTTAACATTCAGTACTTC
CDR3aa: CASSYAGQGVNIQYF
j_gene: TRBJ2-4
v_gene: TRBV6-5
d_gene: TRBD1
abundance: few

CDR3nt: TGTGCCAGCAGTTTATCTTACAGGGAGAACACTGAAGCTTTCTTT
CDR3aa: CASSLSYRENTEAFF
j_gene: TRBJ1-1
v_gene: TRBV27
d_gene: NA
abundance: NA

CDR3nt: TGTGCCAGCAGCGGGAGGGACACAGATACGCAGTATTTT
CDR3aa: CASSGRDTDTQYF
j_gene: TRBJ2-3
v_gene: TRBV2
d_gene: TRBD2
abundance: NA

CDR3nt: TGCGCCAGCAGCTTGGGAGAGCGGGGCGAGCAGTACTTC
CDR3aa: CASSLGERGEQYF
j_gene: TRBJ2-7
v_gene: TRBV5-1
d_gene: TRBD2
abundance: NA

CDR3nt: TGCGCCAGCAGCTTGGTGGGGAGCCAAGAGACCCAGTACTTC
CDR3aa: CASSLVGSQETQYF
j_gene: TRBJ2-5
v_gene: TRBV5-1
d_gene: NA
abundance: NA

CDR3nt: TGTGCCAGCAGCGCCACAGGGAGTTCGAACACTGAAGCTTTCTTT
CDR3aa: CASSATGSSNTEAFF
j_gene: TRBJ1-1
v_gene: TRBV9
d_gene: NA
abundance: NA

CDR3nt: TGTGCCATCAGTGAGGCAGGGAACACTGAAGCTTTCTTT
CDR3aa: CAISEAGNTEAFF
j_gene: TRBJ1-1
v_gene: TRBV10-3
d_gene: NA
abundance: NA

CDR3nt: TGTGCCAGCACTCTCAGACTCGAAGCCACCGGGGAGCTGTTTTTT
CDR3aa: CASTLRLEATGELFF
j_gene: TRBJ2-2
v_gene: TRBV6-5
d_gene: NA
abundance: NA

CDR3nt: TGCGCCAGCAGCCTAAGGGCCTCTGGACAGCTGCTGAGAAACTCTGGAAACACCATATATTTT
CDR3aa: CASSLRASGQLLRNSGNTIYF
j_gene: TRBJ1-3
v_gene: TRBV5-1
d_gene: NA
abundance: NA